This passage covers 14 T cell receptor beta chains from one sample sequenced in a study of T cell repertoires in cytomegalovirus infection. One entry per CDR3 protein results from TCRdb running MiXCR on the reads. The top ten clones hold about 11% of a sample with over 300,000 distinct CDR3 sequences, about a sixth of them seen once. The sequencing sample was made of PBMCs. The receptors were sampled from a human donor in good health (CMV status not recorded). Some clones in this sample may be carry-over from other donors' samples.

Ten or more counts support this clonotype. The rearrangement links TRBV7-8 to TRBJ2-7; 9 positions agree with TRBD2. The CDR3 consists of 15 residues. The germline gives CDR1 SGHVS, CDR2 FQNEAQ. The J segment lost 2 bases and the V segment lost 1 base, leaving 3 bases of the junction unmatched. This CDR3 reads CASSLVTSGAYEQYF. In DNA, the CDR3 is TGTGCCAGCAGCTTAGTGACTAGCGGCGCCTACGAGCAGTACTTC.

This clonotype was observed a few times. The V call is TRBV27, the J call TRBJ2-4; 8 bases map to TRBD1. V trimming: 5 bases; J trimming: 2 bases; junction bases outside the gene matches: 8. Germline assignment: CDR1 MNHEY and CDR2 SMNVEV (reference sequence). CDR3 length: 16 residues. The CDR3 DNA follows: TGTGCCAGCAGTCCCCGGACAGGGCTGACCAAAAACATTCAGTACTTC. Translation gives CASSPRTGLTKNIQYF.

The chain links TRBV5-5 to TRBJ2-7; possibly TRBD2 for D (5 bases). This CDR3 is built from 15 residues. Per germline, CDR1 SGHKS and CDR2 YYEKEE (reference sequence). Trimming left V 3 bases short and J 1 base short, with 14 bases between. CDR3 sequence (DNA): TGTGCCAGCAGCTATAAGAGTGGGGAGTCCTACGAGCAGTACTTC. It codes for CASSYKSGESYEQYF. Using reference TRBV5-5 and TRBJ2-7 for the parts outside the CDR3, the full variable domain is DAGVTQSPTHLIKTRGQQVTLRCSPISGHKSVSWYQQVLGQGPQFIFQYYEKEERGRGNFPDRFSARQFPNYSSELNVNALLLGDSALYLCASSYKSGESYEQYFGPGTRLTVT.

This clonotype was counted at least ten times. This rearrangement joins TRBV7-2 to TRBJ1-4; D not resolved. Germline V gives CDR1 SGHTA, CDR2 FQGNSA. The germline V and J ends were trimmed by 4 bases and 14 bases, with 17 bases remaining between them. The CDR3 runs to 13 residues. The CDR3 region has the DNA TGTGCCAGCAGCTCAGGACCGGGGTCGGGGCTGTTTTTT. Protein: CASSSGPGSGLFF.

This chain connects TRBV9 to TRBJ1-2, with D possibly being TRBD1 (6 bases). The CDR3 has 15 residues. V dropped 3 bases and J dropped 3 bases, with 15 bases sitting between them. Germline V gene data show CDR1 as SGDLS and CDR2 as YYNGEE. The DNA of the CDR3 is TGTGCCAGCAGCGAGGACTCCCGGGGGCACTATGGCTACACCTTC. Translating gives CASSEDSRGHYGYTF.

This clonotype was counted a few times. The rearrangement joins TRBV12-3 or TRBV12-4 to TRBJ2-5, with TRBD1 matching 10 bases. Trimming at V came to 4 bases and at J to 5 bases, leaving 4 bases not matched to a gene. CDR3 size: 14 residues. Here the CDR3 DNA reads TGTGCCAGCAGTTGGGACAGGGGATTTGAGACCCAGTACTTC. Protein: CASSWDRGFETQYF.

This chain uses TRBV9 with TRBJ2-1, with D perhaps matching TRBD2 (6 bases). Per germline, CDR1 SGDLS and CDR2 YYNGEE. This CDR3 region has 13 residues. Between the trimmed V and J ends, which lost 3 bases and 5 bases, there was a span of 9 bases. CDR3 in amino acids: CASSARGDNEQFF. Written as DNA, the CDR3 is TGTGCCAGCAGCGCGCGGGGTGACAATGAGCAGTTCTTC.

Worth noting for this clonotype: A much larger clone lies one base from this, so it may be a read error. This chain links TRBV28 with TRBJ2-1; TRBD2 matches 7 bases. In germline, CDR1 is MDHEN, CDR2 SYDVKM. This CDR3 has 15 amino acids. In nucleotides, the CDR3 is TGTGCCAGCACCAATTCGGGGGGAACCTACCATGAGCAGTTCTTC. Protein sequence: CASTNSGGTYHEQFF.

There are a few counts of this clonotype. V usage is TRBV20-1 and J usage is TRBJ2-5, with 9 bases identical to TRBD2. V lost 4 bases to trimming and J lost 1 base; unmatched junction nucleotides: 4. Looked up from germline, CDR1 is DFQATT and CDR2 is SNEGSKA (reference sequence). The CDR3 is made up of 14 amino acids. CDR3 bases: TGCAGTGCTACTGCTAGCGGGGCCCAAGAGACCCAGTACTTC. Translating gives CSATASGAQETQYF.

This clonotype was observed a handful of times. The chain uses TRBV3-1 and TRBJ2-2, with unresolved D. CDR1 is LGHDT and CDR2 is YNNKEL in the germline V gene (reference sequence). The CDR3 is 13 amino acids. The ends were cut back, 3 bases at V and 6 bases at J, with 8 bases in the middle. The CDR3 loop reads CASSQFGPGELFF. CDR3 sequence (DNA): TGTGCCAGCAGCCAGTTCGGACCCGGGGAGCTGTTTTTT.

The table lists this clonotype with many counts. The chain recombines TRBV7-6 with TRBJ2-7, with D perhaps TRBD2 (5 bases). V lost 1 base, J lost 2 bases, and 12 bases lay in between. The CDR3 loop spans 15 amino acids. Germline V gives CDR1 SGHVS, CDR2 FNYEAQ. CDR3: CASSLEGDGTYEQYF. The DNA of the CDR3 is TGTGCCAGCAGCTTAGAGGGAGACGGTACCTACGAGCAGTACTTC.

The chain carries TRBV4-3 and TRBJ1-4; TRBD1 aligns across 9 bases. Unmatched junction bases numbered 8, after V lost 3 bases and J lost 6 bases. The CDR3 totals 16 residues. Germline loops: CDR1 LGHNA, CDR2 YSLEER. As DNA, the CDR3 is TGCGCCAGCAGCCAGGCCGGGACAGGGTGGGATGAAAAACTGTTTTTT. Translated: CASSQAGTGWDEKLFF.

There are a few counts of this clonotype. J is TRBJ1-1 and V is TRBV4-3; D unresolved. The CDR3 runs to 16 residues. The ends were cut back, 2 bases at V and 3 bases at J, with 16 bases in the middle. Germline V gene lookup returns CDR1 LGHNA and CDR2 YSLEER. CDR3 protein: CASSQTLRAADTEAFF. In DNA, the CDR3 is TGCGCCAGCAGCCAAACATTGAGGGCCGCGGACACTGAAGCTTTCTTT.

This clonotype has at least ten counts. The V and J genes are TRBV7-8 and TRBJ2-7; D possibly corresponds to TRBD1 (6 bases). V shed 2 bases and J shed 6 bases, with 11 bases lying between them. The CDR3 runs to 13 residues. The V gene's germline CDR1 is SGHVS and CDR2 FQNEAQ. The CDR3 region has the DNA TGTGCCAGCAGCTTATTGGGCAGGGGCGAGCAGTACTTC. This gives the protein CASSLLGRGEQYF.